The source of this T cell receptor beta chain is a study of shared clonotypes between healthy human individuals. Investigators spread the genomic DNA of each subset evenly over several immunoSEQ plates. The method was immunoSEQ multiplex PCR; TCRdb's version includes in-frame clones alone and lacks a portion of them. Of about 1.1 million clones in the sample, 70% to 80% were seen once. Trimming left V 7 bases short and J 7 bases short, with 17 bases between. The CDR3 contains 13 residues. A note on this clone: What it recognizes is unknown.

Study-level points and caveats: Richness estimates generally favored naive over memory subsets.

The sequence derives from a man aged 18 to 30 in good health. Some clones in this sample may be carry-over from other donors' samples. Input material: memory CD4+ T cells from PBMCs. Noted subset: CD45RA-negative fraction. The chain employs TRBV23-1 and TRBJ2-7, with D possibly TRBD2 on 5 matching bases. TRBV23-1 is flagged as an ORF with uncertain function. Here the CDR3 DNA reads TGCGCCAGCATTTCGGGGTCGAAGGGAGAGCAGTACTTC. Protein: CASISGSKGEQYF.